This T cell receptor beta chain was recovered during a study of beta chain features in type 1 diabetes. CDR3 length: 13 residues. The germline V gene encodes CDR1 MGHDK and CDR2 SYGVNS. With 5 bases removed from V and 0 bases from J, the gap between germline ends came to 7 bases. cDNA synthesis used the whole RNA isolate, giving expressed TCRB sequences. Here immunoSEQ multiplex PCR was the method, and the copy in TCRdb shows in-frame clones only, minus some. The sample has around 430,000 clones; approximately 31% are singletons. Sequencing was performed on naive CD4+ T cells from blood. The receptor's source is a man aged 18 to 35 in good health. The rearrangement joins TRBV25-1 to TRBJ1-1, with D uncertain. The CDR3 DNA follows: TGTGCCAGCAGTCGTATTATGAACACTGAAGCTTTCTTT. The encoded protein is CASSRIMNTEAFF.